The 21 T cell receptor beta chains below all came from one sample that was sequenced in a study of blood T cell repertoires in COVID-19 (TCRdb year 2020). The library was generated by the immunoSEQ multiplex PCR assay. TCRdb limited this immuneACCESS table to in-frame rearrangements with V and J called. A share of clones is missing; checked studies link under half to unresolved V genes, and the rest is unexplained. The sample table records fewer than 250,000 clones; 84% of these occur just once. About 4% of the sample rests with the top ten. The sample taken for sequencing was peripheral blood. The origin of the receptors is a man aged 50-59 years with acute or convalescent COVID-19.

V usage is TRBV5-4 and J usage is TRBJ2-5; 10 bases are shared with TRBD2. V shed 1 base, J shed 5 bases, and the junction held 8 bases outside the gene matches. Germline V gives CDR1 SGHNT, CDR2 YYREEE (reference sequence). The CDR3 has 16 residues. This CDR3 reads CASSLQAGGRGETQYF. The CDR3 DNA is TGTGCCAGCAGCTTGCAAGCGGGAGGGCGGGGGGAGACCCAGTACTTC. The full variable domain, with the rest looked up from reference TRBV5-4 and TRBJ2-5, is ETGVTQSPTHLIKTRGQQVTLRCSSQSGHNTVSWYQQALGQGPQFIFQYYREEENGRGNFPPRFSGLQFPNYSSELNVNALELDDSALYLCASSLQAGGRGETQYFGPGTRLLVL.

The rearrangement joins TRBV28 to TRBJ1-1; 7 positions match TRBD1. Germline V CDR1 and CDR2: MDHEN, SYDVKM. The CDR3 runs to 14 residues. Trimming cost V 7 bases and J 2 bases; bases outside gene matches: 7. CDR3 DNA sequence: TGTGCCAGCATAATGACAGGGATTAACACTGAAGCTTTCTTT. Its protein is CASIMTGINTEAFF. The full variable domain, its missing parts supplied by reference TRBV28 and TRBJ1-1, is DVKVTQSSRYLVKRTGEKVFLECVQDMDHENMFWYRQDPGLGLRLIYFSYDVKMKEKGDIPEGYSVSREKKERFSLILESASTNQTSMYLCASIMTGINTEAFFGQGTRLTVV.

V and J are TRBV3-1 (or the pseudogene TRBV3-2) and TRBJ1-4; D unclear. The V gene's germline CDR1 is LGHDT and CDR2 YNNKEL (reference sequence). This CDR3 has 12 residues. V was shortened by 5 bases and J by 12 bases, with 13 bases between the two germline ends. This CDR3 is CASSLARKELFF. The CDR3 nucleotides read TGTGCCAGCAGCTTAGCGCGGAAAGAACTGTTTTTT.

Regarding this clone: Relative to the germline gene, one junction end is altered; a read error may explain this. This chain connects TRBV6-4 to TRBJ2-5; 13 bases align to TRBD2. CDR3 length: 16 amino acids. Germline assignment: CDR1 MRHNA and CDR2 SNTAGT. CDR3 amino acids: CNPITSGGAFQETQYF. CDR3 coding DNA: TGCAACCCCATCACTAGCGGGGGGGCTTTCCAAGAGACCCAGTACTTC.

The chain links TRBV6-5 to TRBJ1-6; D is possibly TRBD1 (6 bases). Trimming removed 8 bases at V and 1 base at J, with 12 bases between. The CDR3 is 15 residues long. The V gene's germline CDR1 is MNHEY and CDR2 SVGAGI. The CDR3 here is CASSEGGSYNSPLHF. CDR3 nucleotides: TGTGCCAGCTCGGAAGGGGGTTCCTATAATTCACCCCTCCACTTT.

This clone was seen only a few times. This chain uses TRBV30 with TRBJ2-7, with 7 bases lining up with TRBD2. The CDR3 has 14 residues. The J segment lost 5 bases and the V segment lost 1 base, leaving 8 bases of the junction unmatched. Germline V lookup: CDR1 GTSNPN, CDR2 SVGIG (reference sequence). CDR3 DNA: TGTGCCTGGAGTGGAGGGGCAGGGAGGGACGAGCAGTACTTC. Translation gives CAWSGGAGRDEQYF.

The CDR3 coding sequence is TGTGCCACCAGCAGAGCCGGGACAGGGGCTAACTATGGCTACACCTTC. Translating it yields CATSRAGTGANYGYTF. The chain recombines TRBV15 with TRBJ1-2; 10 bases align to TRBD1. With V trimmed by 1 base and J by 0 bases, 2 bases remained unmatched. The CDR3 loop spans 16 amino acids. The germline V gene encodes CDR1 LNHNV and CDR2 YYDKDF (reference sequence). Full variable domain (missing parts from reference TRBV15 and TRBJ1-2): DAMVIQNPRYQVTQFGKPVTLSCSQTLNHNVMYWYQQKSSQAPKLLFHYYDKDFNNEADTPDNFQSRRPNTSFCFLDIRSPGLGDTAMYLCATSRAGTGANYGYTFGSGTRLTVV.

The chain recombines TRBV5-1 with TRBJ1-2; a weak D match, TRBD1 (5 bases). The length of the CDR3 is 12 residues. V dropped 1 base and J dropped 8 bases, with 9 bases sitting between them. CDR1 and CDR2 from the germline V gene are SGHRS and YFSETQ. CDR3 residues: CASSLFGAGYTF. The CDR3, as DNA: TGCGCCAGCAGCTTGTTTGGGGCGGGCTACACCTTC.

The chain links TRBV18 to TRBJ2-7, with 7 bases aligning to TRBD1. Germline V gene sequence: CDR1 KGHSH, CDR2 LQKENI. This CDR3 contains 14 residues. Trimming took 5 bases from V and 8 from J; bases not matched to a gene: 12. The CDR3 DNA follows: TGTGCCAGCTCATTTGGGGACAGTGATAAAAAGCAGTACTTC. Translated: CASSFGDSDKKQYF.

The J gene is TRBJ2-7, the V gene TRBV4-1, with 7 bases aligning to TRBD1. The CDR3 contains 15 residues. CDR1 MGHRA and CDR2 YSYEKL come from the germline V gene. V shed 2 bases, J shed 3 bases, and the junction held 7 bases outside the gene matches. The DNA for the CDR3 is TGCGCCAGCAGCCAAACCTTAGACAGGGACTACGAGCAGTACTTC. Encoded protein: CASSQTLDRDYEQYF.

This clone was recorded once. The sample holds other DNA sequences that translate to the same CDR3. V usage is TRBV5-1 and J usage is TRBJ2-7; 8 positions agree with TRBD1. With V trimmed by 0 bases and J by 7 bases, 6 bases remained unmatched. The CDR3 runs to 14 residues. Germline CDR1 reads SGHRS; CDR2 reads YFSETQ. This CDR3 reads CASSLAGTGREQYF. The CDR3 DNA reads TGCGCCAGCAGCTTGGCGGGGACAGGCCGGGAGCAGTACTTC.

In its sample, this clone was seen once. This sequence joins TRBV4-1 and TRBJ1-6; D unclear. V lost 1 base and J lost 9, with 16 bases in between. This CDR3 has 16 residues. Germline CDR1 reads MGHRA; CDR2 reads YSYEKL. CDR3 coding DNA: TGCGCCAGCAGCCAAGGTGCGCAAGCATCGAGTTCACCCCTCCACTTT. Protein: CASSQGAQASSSPLHF.

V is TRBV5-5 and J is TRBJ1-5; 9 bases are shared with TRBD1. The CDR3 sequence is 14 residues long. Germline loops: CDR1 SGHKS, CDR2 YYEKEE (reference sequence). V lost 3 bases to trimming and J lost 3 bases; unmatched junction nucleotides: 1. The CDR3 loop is CASSWDRDNQPQHF. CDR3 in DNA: TGTGCCAGCAGCTGGGACAGGGACAATCAGCCCCAGCATTTT.

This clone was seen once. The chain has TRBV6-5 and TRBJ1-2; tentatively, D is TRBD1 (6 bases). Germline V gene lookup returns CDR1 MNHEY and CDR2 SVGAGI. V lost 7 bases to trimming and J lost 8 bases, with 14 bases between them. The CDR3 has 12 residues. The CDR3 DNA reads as TGTGCCAGCACCAAAACAGGGTTCGGCTACACCTTC. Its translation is CASTKTGFGYTF.

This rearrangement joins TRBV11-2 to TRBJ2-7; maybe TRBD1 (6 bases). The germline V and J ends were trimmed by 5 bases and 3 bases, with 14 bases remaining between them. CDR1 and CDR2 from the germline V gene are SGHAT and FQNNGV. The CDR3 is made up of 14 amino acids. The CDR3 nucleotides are TGTGCCAGCAGCCCAGGACAGATTTACTACGAGCAGTACTTC. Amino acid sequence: CASSPGQIYYEQYF.

For the CDR3, the DNA is TGTGCCAGCAGCTTGGGGGCCCCCGGGGAGCTGTTTTTT. Its translation is CASSLGAPGELFF. The chain uses TRBV5-6 and TRBJ2-2; no firm D call. Trimming shortened V by 0 bases and J by 6 bases, and 6 bases separated the two germline ends. Germline values: CDR1 SGHDT, CDR2 YYEEEE. The CDR3 loop spans 13 amino acids.

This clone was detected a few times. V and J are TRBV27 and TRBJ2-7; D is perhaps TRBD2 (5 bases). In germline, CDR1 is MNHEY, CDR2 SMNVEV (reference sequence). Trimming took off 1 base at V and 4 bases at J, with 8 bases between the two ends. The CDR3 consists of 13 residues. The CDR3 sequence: CASSLLRGYEQYF. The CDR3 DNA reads TGTGCCAGCAGTTTATTAAGAGGGTACGAGCAGTACTTC.

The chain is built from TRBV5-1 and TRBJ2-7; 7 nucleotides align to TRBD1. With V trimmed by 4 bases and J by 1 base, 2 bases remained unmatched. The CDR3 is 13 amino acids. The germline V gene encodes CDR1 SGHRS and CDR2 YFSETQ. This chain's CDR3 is CASSVDRSYEQYF. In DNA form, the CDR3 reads TGCGCCAGCAGCGTGGACAGGTCCTACGAGCAGTACTTC.

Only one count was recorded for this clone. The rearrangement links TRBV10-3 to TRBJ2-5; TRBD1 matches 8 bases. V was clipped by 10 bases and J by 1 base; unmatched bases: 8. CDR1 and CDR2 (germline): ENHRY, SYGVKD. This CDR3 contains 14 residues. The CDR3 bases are TGTGCCACCAGGGGGCAGGATGGCCAAGAGACCCAGTACTTC. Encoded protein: CATRGQDGQETQYF.

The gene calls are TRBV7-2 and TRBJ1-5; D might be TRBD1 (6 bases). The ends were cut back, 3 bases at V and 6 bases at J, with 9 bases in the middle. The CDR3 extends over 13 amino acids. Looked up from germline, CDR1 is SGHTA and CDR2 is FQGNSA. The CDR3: CASSLYRAQPQHF. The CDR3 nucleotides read TGTGCCAGCAGCTTGTACAGGGCTCAGCCCCAGCATTTT.

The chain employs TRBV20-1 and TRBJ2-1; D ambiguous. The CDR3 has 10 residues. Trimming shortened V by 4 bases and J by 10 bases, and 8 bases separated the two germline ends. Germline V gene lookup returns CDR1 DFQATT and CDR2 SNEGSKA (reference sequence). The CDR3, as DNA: TGCAGTGCTATCCGGCGGGAGCAGTTCTTC. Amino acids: CSAIRREQFF.